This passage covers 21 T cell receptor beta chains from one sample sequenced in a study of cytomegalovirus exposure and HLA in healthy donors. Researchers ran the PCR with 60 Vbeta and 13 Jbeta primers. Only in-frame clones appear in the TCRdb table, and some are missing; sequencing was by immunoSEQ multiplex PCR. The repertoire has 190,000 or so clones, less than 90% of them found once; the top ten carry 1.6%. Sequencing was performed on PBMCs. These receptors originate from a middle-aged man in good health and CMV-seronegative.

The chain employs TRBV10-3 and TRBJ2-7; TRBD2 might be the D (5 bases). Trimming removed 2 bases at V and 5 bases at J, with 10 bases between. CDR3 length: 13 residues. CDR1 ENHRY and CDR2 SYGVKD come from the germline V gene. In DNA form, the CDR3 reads TGTGCCATCAGTGAGACGTCGAGGGACGAGCAGTACTTC. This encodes CAISETSRDEQYF.

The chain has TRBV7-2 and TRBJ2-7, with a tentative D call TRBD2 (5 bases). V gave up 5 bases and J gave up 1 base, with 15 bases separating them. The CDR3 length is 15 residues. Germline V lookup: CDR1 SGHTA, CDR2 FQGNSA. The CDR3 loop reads CASSPAGSGSYEQYF. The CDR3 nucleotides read TGTGCCAGCAGCCCCGCAGGTTCGGGGTCCTACGAGCAGTACTTC.

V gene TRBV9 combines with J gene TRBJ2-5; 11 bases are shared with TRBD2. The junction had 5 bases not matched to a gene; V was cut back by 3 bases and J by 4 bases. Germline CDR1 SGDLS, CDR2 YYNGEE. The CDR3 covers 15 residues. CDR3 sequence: CASSGGTSGSETQYF. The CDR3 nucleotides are TGTGCCAGCAGCGGCGGGACTAGCGGCTCAGAGACCCAGTACTTC.

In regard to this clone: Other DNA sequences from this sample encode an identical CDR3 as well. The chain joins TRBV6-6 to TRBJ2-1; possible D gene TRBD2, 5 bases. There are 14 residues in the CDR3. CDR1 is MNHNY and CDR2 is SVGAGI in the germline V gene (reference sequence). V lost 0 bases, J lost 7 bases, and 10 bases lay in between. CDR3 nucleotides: TGTGCCAGCAGTTACTCCCGAGGCGGGAATGAGCAGTTCTTC. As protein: CASSYSRGGNEQFF.

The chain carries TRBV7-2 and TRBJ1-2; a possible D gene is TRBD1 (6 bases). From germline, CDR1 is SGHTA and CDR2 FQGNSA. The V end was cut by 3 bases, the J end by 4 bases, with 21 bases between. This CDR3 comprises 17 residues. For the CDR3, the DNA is TGTGCCAGCAGCTTTAGCCCAGCGGACAGTTACTCCTATGGCTACACCTTC. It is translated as CASSFSPADSYSYGYTF. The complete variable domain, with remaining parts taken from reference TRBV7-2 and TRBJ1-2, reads GAGVSQSPSNKVTEKGKDVELRCDPISGHTALYWYRQSLGQGLEFLIYFQGNSAPDKSGLPSDRFSAERTGGSVSTLTIQRTQQEDSAVYLCASSFSPADSYSYGYTFGSGTRLTVV.

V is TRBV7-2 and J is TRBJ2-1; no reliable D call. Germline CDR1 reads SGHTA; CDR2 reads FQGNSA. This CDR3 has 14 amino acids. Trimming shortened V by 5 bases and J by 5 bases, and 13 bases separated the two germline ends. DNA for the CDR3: TGTGCCAGCAGCCGAGGAACCCATAACAATGAGCAGTTCTTC. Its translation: CASSRGTHNNEQFF.

The DNA for the CDR3 is TGTGCCAGCAGCTTTGGACTAGCGGGGGTCAACACCGGGGAGCTGTTTTTT. Protein: CASSFGLAGVNTGELFF. The chain links TRBV7-2 to TRBJ2-2; 13 bases are shared with TRBD2. V dropped 3 bases and J dropped 2; count of bases not matched to a gene: 3. The CDR3 consists of 17 residues. Germline-derived CDR1 and CDR2 are SGHTA and FQGNSA.

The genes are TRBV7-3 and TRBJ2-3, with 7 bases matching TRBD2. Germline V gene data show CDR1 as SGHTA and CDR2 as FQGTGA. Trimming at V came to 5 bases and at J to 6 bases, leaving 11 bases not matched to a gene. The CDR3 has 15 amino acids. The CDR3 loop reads CASSRTGLESDTQYF. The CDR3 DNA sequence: TGTGCCAGCAGCAGAACAGGACTAGAATCCGATACGCAGTATTTT.

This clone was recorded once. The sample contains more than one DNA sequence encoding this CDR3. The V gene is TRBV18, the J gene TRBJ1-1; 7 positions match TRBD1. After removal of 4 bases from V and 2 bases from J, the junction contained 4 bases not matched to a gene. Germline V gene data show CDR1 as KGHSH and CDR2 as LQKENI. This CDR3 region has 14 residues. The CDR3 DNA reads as TGTGCCAGCTCACAGGGACAGTTAAACACTGAAGCTTTCTTT. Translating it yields CASSQGQLNTEAFF.

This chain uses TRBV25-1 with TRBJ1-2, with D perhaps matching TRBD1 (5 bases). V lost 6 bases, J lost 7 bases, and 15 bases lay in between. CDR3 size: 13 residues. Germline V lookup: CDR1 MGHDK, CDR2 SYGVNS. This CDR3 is CASRSGSGRGYTF. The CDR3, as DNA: TGTGCCAGCAGATCCGGGTCAGGGCGTGGCTACACCTTC.

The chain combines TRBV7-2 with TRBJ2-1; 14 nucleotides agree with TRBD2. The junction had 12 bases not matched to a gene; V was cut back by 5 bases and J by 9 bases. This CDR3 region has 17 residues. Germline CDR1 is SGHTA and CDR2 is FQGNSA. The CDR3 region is CASSMGGGLAGGLEQFF. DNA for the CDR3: TGTGCCAGCAGCATGGGCGGTGGACTAGCGGGAGGACTTGAGCAGTTCTTC. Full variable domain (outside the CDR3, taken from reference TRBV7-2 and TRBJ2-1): GAGVSQSPSNKVTEKGKDVELRCDPISGHTALYWYRQSLGQGLEFLIYFQGNSAPDKSGLPSDRFSAERTGGSVSTLTIQRTQQEDSAVYLCASSMGGGLAGGLEQFFGPGTRLTVL.

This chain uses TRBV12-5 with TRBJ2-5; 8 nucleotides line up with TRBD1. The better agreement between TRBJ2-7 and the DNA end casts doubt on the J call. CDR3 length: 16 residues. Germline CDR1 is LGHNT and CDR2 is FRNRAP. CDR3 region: CASGLVQGQGRYEQYF. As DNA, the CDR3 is TGTGCTAGTGGTTTGGTACAAGGACAGGGACGCTACGAGCAGTACTTC.

The CDR3 coding sequence is TGTGCCATCAGTGTATCGGCGGGAGGGGTTCGGGAGACCCAGTACTTC. Translating it yields CAISVSAGGVRETQYF. This chain uses TRBV10-3 with TRBJ2-5; TRBD2 agrees at 9 bases. Germline CDR1 and CDR2: ENHRY and SYGVKD. The CDR3 is 16 amino acids. V trimming: 4 bases; J trimming: 5 bases; junction bases outside the gene matches: 11.

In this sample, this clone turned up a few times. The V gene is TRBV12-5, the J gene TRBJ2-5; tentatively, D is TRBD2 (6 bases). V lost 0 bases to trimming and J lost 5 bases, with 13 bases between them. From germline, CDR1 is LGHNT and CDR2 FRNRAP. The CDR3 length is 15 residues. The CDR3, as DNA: TGTGCTAGTGGTTTGGTAGAAAGAGGAGGGGAGACCCAGTACTTC. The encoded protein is CASGLVERGGETQYF.

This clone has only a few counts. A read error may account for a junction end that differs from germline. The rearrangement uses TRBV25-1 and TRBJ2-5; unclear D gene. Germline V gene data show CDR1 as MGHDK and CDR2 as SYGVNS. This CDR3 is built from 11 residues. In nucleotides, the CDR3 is TGTGCCAGCAGTGTCAAAGAGATCCAGTACTTC. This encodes CASSVKEIQYF.

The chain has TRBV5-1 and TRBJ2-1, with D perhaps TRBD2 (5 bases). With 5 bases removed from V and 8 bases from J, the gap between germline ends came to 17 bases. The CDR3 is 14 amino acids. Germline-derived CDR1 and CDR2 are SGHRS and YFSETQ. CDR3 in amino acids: CASSVQRSADEQFF. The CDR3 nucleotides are TGCGCCAGCAGTGTTCAGCGGAGTGCGGATGAGCAGTTCTTC.

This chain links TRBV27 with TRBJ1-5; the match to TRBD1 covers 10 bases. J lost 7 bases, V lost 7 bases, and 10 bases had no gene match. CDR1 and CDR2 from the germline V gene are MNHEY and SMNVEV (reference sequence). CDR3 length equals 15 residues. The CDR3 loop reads CASKARDRGYQPQHF. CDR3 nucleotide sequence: TGTGCCAGCAAGGCCAGGGACAGGGGTTACCAGCCCCAGCATTTT.

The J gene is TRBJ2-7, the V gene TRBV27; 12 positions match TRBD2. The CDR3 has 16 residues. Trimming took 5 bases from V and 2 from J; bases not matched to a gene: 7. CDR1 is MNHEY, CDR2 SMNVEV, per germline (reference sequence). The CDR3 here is CASSIRTSGDTYEQYF. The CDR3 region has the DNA TGTGCCAGCAGTATCAGGACTAGCGGGGACACCTACGAGCAGTACTTC.

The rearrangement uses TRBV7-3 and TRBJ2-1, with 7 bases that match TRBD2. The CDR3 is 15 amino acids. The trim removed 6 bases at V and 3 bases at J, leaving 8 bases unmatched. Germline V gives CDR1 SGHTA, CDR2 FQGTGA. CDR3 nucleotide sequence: TGTGCCAGCAGGGAACCCCGCGGGAGCTACAATGAGCAGTTCTTC. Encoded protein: CASREPRGSYNEQFF.

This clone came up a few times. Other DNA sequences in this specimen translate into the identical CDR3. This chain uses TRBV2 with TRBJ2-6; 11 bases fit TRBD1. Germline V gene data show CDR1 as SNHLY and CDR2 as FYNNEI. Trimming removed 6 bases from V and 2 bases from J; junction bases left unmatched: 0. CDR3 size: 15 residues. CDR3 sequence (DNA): TGTGCCAGCAGGGGACAGGGGGCTGGGGCCAACGTCCTGACTTTC. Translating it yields CASRGQGAGANVLTF.

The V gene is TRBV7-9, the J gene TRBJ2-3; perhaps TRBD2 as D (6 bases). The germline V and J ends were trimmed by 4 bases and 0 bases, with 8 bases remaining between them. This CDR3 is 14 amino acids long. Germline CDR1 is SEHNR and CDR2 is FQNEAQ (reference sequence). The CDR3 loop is CASSWGTSTDTQYF. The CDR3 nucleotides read TGTGCCAGCAGCTGGGGGACTAGCACAGATACGCAGTATTTT.